The 2 T cell receptor beta chains below all came from one sample that was sequenced in a study of a mutant IDH1 vaccine in newly diagnosed glioma. The protocol was immunoSEQ multiplex PCR, while the TCRdb copy is restricted to in-frame clones and leaves out a portion. The profile shows around 88,000 clones, roughly 78% of them singletons. Time point described: baseline, week 1 (first vaccination visit). The treatment was: pre-vaccination baseline after standard-of-care therapy. Sequencing used PBMCs, obtained from a glioma patient treated with radiotherapy, temozolomide or both. Source of these receptors: a middle-aged man with glioma.

This clone was recorded a few times. V is TRBV7-9 and J is TRBJ1-1; perhaps TRBD1 as D (5 bases). This CDR3 spans 14 amino acids. Trimming took off 3 bases at V and 3 bases at J, with 11 bases between the two ends. Germline V gives CDR1 SEHNR, CDR2 FQNEAQ (reference sequence). CDR3 sequence: CASSLYGGDTEAFF. CDR3 DNA: TGTGCCAGCAGCTTGTATGGGGGGGACACTGAAGCTTTCTTT.

This clone was seen more than once but under ten times. This chain joins TRBV11-2 and TRBJ1-1, with TRBD1 as a possible D gene (5 bases). CDR3 size: 13 residues. Germline lookup yields CDR1 SGHAT and CDR2 FQNNGV. Trimming stripped 0 bases from V and 4 bases from J, with 6 bases between. As DNA, the CDR3 is TGTGCCAGCAGCTTAGAGGGGGGCACTGAAGCTTTCTTT. The encoded protein is CASSLEGGTEAFF.